This is a list of T cell receptor beta chains from one sample in a study of regulatory T cells in long-lasting Graves disease. Each CDR3 protein gets one entry after TCRdb re-called the multiplex PCR reads with MiXCR. The data contain some 250,000 distinct CDR3 sequences, 15% to 20% of them singletons. The sample here was peripheral blood mononuclear cells (PBMCs), taken at new diagnosis, from a patient treated with antithyroid drugs. All receptors come from a female donor with Graves disease. Each CDR3 is given with its conserved first and last residue. D genes are given only for firm matches. Clone size is stated in some rows and not others, as once, few, many or a class when expanded.

d_call j_call v_call cdr3_length clone_size cdr3_aa cdr3_nt
NA TRBJ2-3 TRBV5-6 14 many CASSLIGASHTQYF TGTGCCAGCAGCTTGATTGGGGCTAGCCATACGCAGTATTTT
NA TRBJ2-5 TRBV20-1 14 many CSARDKSDQETQYF TGCAGTGCTAGAGATAAAAGCGACCAAGAGACCCAGTACTTC
NA TRBJ2-5 TRBV7-2 14 many CASSLAGYQETQYF TGTGCCAGCAGCTTAGCAGGGTACCAAGAGACCCAGTACTTC
NA TRBJ1-1 TRBV4-3 17 NA CASSQDLGRNMNTEAFF TGCGCCAGCAGCCAAGATTTAGGCAGAAACATGAACACTGAAGCTTTCTTT
NA TRBJ1-1 TRBV30 13 few CAWSTQPSTEAFF TGTGCCTGGAGCACACAGCCCAGCACTGAAGCTTTCTTT
NA TRBJ2-7 TRBV30 11 many CALRETYEQYF TGTGCCCTTAGGGAGACCTACGAGCAGTACTTC
NA TRBJ1-4 TRBV7-8 15 many CASSLGRMTNEKLFF TGTGCCAGCAGCTTAGGCCGCATGACTAATGAAAAACTGTTTTTT
NA TRBJ1-1 TRBV12-5 15 many CASGSDGPMNTEAFF TGTGCTAGTGGGTCTGACGGGCCTATGAACACTGAAGCTTTCTTT
NA TRBJ2-7 TRBV14 14 NA CASSRVGPDSEQYF TGTGCTAGCAGCCGGGTAGGGCCCGACAGCGAGCAGTACTTC
NA TRBJ1-2 TRBV19 15 many CASIPVGGDDYGYTF TGTGCCAGTATCCCCGTTGGGGGAGACGACTATGGCTACACCTTC
TRBD2 TRBJ2-5 TRBV7-8 15 many CASSLLAGGGETQYF TGTGCCAGCAGCCTGCTAGCGGGAGGAGGCGAGACCCAGTACTTC
NA TRBJ1-1 TRBV6-1 13 NA CASSRRRDTEAFF TGTGCCAGCAGCAGACGACGGGACACTGAAGCTTTCTTT
TRBD2 TRBJ2-1 TRBV2 13 NA CASSVGLAGDAFF TGTGCCAGCAGTGTCGGACTAGCGGGCGACGCGTTCTTC
NA TRBJ2-6 TRBV6-1 17 many CASSPRAIGSGANVLTF TGTGCCAGCAGCCCCCGGGCCATTGGCTCTGGGGCCAACGTCCTGACTTTC
NA TRBJ1-5 TRBV18 14 many CASSPGQGGQPQHF TGTGCCAGCTCACCGGGGCAGGGTGGGCAGCCCCAGCATTTT
NA TRBJ2-2 TRBV12-3/TRBV12-4 14 NA CAVALRANTGELFF TGTGCCGTAGCCTTGCGGGCGAACACCGGGGAGCTGTTTTTT
TRBD1 TRBJ1-1 TRBV7-3 14 many CASRRTGESTEAFF TGTGCCAGCAGGCGGACAGGGGAGAGCACTGAAGCTTTCTTT
TRBD2 TRBJ2-1 TRBV18 15 many CASSWTSGRDNEQFF TGTGCCAGCTCATGGACTAGCGGGAGGGACAATGAGCAGTTCTTC
TRBD2 TRBJ2-3 TRBV20-1 17 many CSASSPGLAGVPDTQYF TGCAGTGCTAGTTCCCCGGGACTAGCGGGAGTCCCAGATACGCAGTATTTT
NA TRBJ1-2 TRBV12-3/TRBV12-4 15 many CASSLTWTSNYGYTF TGTGCCAGCAGCCTTACATGGACGTCAAACTATGGCTACACCTTC
NA TRBJ2-1 TRBV18 14 many CASSPVRAGNEQFF TGTGCCAGCTCACCAGTCAGGGCGGGCAATGAGCAGTTCTTC
NA TRBJ1-1 TRBV11-3 13 once CASGRGPDTEAFF TGTGCCAGCGGCAGGGGTCCGGATACTGAAGCTTTCTTT
NA TRBJ2-1 TRBV10-1 14 many CASSEAHRVGEQFF TGCGCCAGCAGTGAGGCCCACCGGGTCGGTGAGCAGTTCTTC
NA TRBJ1-2 TRBV3-1 14 many CASTEKGGDYGYTF TGTGCCAGCACTGAGAAGGGGGGCGACTATGGCTACACCTTC
NA TRBJ2-6 TRBV11-2 15 many CASSFGLPGANVLTF TGTGCCAGCAGCTTCGGTCTTCCTGGGGCCAACGTCCTGACTTTC
NA TRBJ2-2 TRBV3-1 15 few CASSQEGANTGELFF TGTGCCAGCAGCCAAGAGGGGGCGAACACCGGGGAGCTGTTTTTT
NA TRBJ2-1 TRBV30 14 many CAWSRGLTVGEQFF TGTGCCTGGAGTCGAGGACTAACGGTGGGTGAGCAGTTCTTC
NA TRBJ1-3 TRBV6-1 14 NA CASKQGNSGNTIYF TGTGCCAGCAAACAGGGCAACTCTGGAAACACCATATATTTT
NA TRBJ2-7 TRBV3-2 20 NA CASSQDRLAGVHSLSYEQYF TGTGCCAGCAGCCAAGATAGGCTAGCGGGAGTACATTCGTTGTCCTACGAGCAGTACTTC
NA TRBJ2-5 TRBV9 14 many CASSVSGTQETQYF TGTGCCAGCAGCGTCTCCGGGACACAAGAGACCCAGTACTTC
NA TRBJ1-3 TRBV4-1 15 many CASSQDNHSGNTIYF TGCGCCAGCAGCCAAGATAACCACTCTGGAAACACCATATATTTT
NA TRBJ1-1 TRBV3-1 15 NA CASSQEPWLSTEAFF TGTGCCAGCAGCCAAGAACCATGGTTGAGCACTGAAGCTTTCTTT
TRBD1 TRBJ1-5 TRBV2 16 many CASSGPGGGGNQPQHF TGTGCCAGCAGCGGGCCAGGGGGCGGTGGCAATCAGCCCCAGCATTTT